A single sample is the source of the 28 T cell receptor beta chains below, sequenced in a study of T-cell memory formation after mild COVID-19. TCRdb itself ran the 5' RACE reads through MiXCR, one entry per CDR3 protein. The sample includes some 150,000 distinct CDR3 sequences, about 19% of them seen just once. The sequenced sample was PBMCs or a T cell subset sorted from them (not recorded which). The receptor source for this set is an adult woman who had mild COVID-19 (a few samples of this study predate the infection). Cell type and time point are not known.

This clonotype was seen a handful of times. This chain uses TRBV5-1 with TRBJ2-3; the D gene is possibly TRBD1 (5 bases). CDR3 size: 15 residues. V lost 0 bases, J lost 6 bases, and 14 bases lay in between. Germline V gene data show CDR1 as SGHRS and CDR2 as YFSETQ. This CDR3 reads CASSLAGRVGDTQYF. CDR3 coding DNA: TGCGCCAGCAGCTTGGCCGGCAGGGTAGGGGATACGCAGTATTTT.

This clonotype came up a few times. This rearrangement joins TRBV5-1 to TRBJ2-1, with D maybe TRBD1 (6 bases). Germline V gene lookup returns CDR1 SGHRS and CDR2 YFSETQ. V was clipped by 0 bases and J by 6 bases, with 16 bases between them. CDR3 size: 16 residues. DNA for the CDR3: TGCGCCAGCAGCTTGGTACGAGGTAAAGGGGGCAATGAGCAGTTCTTC. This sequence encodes CASSLVRGKGGNEQFF.

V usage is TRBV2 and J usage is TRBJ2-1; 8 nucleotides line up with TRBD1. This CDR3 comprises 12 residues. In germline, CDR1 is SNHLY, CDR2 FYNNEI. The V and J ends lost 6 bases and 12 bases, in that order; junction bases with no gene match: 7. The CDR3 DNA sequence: TGTGCCAGCAGAGATATAGACAGGGGGCAGTTCTTC. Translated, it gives CASRDIDRGQFF.

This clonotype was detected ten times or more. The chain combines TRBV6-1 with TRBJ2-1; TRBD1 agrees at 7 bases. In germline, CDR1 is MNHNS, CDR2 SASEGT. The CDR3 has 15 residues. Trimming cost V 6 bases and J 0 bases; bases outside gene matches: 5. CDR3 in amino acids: CASSRTGRSYNEQFF. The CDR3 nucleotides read TGTGCCAGCAGCAGGACAGGACGCTCCTACAATGAGCAGTTCTTC.

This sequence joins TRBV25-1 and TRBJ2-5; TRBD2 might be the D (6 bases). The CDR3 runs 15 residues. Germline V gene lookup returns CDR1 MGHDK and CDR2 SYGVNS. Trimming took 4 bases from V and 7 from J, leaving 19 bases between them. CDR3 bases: TGTGCCAGCAGTGCTCAGGGAGGCCCCTGGGGGACCCAGTACTTC. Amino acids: CASSAQGGPWGTQYF.

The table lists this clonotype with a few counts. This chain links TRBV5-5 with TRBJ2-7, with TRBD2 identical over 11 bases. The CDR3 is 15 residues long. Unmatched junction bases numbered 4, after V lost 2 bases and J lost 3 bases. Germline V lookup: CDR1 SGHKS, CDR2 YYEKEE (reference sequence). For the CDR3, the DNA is TGTGCCAGCAGCTTCGGGACTAGCGGAGTCTACGAGCAGTACTTC. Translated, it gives CASSFGTSGVYEQYF.

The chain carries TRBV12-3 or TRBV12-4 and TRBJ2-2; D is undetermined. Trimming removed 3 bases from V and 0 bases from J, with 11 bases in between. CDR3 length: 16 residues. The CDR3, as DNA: TGTGCCAGCAGTTTTCTCCACCCCGCGAACACCGGGGAGCTGTTTTTT. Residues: CASSFLHPANTGELFF.

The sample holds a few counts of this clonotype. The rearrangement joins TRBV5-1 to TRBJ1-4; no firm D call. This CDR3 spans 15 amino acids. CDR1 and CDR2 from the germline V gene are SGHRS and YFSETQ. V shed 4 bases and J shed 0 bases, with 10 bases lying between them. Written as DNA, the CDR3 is TGCGCCAGCAGCCGCACCGGGTCAACTAATGAAAAACTGTTTTTT. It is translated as CASSRTGSTNEKLFF.

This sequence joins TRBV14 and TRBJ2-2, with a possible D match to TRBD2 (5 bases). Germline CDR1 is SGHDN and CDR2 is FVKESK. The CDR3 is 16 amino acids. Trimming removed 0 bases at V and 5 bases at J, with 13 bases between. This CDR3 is CASSQDYPRVTGELFF. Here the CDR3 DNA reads TGTGCCAGCAGCCAAGATTACCCGAGGGTGACCGGGGAGCTGTTTTTT. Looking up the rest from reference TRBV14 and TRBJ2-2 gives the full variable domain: EAGVTQFPSHSVIEKGQTVTLRCDPISGHDNLYWYRRVMGKEIKFLLHFVKESKQDESGMPNNRFLAERTGGTYSTLKVQPAELEDSGVYFCASSQDYPRVTGELFFGEGSRLTVL.

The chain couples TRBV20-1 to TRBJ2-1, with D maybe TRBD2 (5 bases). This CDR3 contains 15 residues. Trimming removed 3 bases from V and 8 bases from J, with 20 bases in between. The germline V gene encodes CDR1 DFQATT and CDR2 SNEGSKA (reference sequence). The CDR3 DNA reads TGCAGTGCTAGCTTCCCCGGGAAGATGAGCGATGAGCAGTTCTTC. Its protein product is CSASFPGKMSDEQFF.

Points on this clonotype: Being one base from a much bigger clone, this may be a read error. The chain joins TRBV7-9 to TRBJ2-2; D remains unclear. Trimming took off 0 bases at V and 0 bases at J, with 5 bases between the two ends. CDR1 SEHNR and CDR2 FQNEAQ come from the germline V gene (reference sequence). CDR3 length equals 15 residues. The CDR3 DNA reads TGTGCCAGCAGCTTAGCGGGATCGAACACCGGGGAGCTGTTTTTT. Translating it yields CASSLAGSNTGELFF.

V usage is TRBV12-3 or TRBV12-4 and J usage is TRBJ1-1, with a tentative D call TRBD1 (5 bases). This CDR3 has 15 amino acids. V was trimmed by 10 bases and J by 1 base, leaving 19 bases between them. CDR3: CATANGGTQNTEAFF. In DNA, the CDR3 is TGTGCCACCGCGAACGGGGGAACTCAGAACACTGAAGCTTTCTTT.

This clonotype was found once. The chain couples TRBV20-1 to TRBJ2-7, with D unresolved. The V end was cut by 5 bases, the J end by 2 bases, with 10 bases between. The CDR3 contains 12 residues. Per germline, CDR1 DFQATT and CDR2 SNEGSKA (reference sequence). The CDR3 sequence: CSAEGRAYEQYF. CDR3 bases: TGCAGTGCTGAAGGTCGGGCCTACGAGCAGTACTTC.

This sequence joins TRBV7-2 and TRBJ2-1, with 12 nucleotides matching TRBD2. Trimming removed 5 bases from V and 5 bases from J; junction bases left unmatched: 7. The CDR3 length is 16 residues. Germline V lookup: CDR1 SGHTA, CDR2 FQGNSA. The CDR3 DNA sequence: TGTGCCAGCAGCCCCCGGACTAGCGGGGATAACAATGAGCAGTTCTTC. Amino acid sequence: CASSPRTSGDNNEQFF. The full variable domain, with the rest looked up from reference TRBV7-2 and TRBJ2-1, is GAGVSQSPSNKVTEKGKDVELRCDPISGHTALYWYRQSLGQGLEFLIYFQGNSAPDKSGLPSDRFSAERTGGSVSTLTIQRTQQEDSAVYLCASSPRTSGDNNEQFFGPGTRLTVL.

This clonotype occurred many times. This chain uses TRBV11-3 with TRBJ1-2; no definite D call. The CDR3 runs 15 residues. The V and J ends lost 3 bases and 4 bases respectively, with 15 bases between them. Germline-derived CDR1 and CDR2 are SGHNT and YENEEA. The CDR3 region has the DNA TGTGCCAGCAGCTTGGACCCGGTCGGTGGCTATGGCTACACCTTC. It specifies CASSLDPVGGYGYTF.

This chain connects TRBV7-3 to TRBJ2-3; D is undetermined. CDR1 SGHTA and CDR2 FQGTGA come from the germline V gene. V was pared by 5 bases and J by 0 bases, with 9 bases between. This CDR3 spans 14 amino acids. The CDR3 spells CASSLEWSTDTQYF. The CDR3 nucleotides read TGTGCCAGCAGCCTGGAGTGGAGCACAGATACGCAGTATTTT.

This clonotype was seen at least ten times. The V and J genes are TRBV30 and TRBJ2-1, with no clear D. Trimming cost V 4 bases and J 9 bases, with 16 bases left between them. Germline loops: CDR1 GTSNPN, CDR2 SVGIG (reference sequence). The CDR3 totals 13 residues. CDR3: CAWTPSASGEQFF. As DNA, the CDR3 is TGTGCCTGGACCCCCAGCGCCAGTGGTGAGCAGTTCTTC.

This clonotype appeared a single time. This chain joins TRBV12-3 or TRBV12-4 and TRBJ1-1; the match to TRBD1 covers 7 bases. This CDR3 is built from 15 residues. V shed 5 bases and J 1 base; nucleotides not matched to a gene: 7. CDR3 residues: CASSRTGVRNTEAFF. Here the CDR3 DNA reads TGTGCCAGCAGTCGGACAGGCGTTAGGAACACTGAAGCTTTCTTT.

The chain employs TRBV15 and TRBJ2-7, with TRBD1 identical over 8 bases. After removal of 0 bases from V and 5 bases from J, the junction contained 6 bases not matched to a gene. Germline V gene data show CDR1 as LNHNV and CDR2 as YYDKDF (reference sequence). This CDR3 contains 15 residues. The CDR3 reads CATSRDPGGMDEQYF. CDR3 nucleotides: TGTGCCACCAGCAGAGATCCAGGGGGCATGGACGAGCAGTACTTC.

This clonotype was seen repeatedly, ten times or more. The CDR3 nucleotides read TGTGCCAGCAGCCCGTCAGGGGGGAATGAGCAGTTCTTC. Encoded protein: CASSPSGGNEQFF. V gene TRBV7-9 combines with J gene TRBJ2-1; D possibly corresponds to TRBD1 (7 bases). V shed 5 bases and J shed 7 bases, with 12 bases lying between them. Per the germline V gene, CDR1 is SEHNR and CDR2 is FQNEAQ (reference sequence). The CDR3 extends over 13 amino acids.

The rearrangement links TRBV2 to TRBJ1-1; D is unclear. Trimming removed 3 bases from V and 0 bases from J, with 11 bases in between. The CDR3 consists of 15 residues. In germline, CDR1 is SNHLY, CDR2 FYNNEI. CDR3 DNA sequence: TGTGCCAGCAGTGACGGGTATCTAATGAACACTGAAGCTTTCTTT. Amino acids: CASSDGYLMNTEAFF.

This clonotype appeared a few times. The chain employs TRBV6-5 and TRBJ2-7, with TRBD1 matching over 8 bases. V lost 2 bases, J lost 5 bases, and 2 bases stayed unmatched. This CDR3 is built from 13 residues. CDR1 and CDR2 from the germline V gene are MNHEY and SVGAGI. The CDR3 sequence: CASSYDRGNEQYF. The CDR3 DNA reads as TGTGCCAGCAGTTACGACAGGGGAAACGAGCAGTACTTC.

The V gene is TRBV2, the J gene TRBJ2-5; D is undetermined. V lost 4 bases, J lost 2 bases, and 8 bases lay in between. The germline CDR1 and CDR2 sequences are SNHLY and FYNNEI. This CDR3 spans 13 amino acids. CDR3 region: CASSVGRQETQYF. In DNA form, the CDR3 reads TGTGCCAGCAGTGTTGGGCGTCAAGAGACCCAGTACTTC. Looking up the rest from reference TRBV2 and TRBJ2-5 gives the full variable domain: EPEVTQTPSHQVTQMGQEVILRCVPISNHLYFYWYRQILGQKVEFLVSFYNNEISEKSEIFDDQFSVERPDGSNFTLKIRSTKLEDSAMYFCASSVGRQETQYFGPGTRLLVL.

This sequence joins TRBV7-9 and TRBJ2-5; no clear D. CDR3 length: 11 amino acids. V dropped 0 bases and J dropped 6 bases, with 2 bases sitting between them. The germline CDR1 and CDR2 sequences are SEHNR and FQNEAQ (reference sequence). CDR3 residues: CASSLAQTQYF. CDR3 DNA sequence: TGTGCCAGCAGCTTAGCGCAGACCCAGTACTTC.

The CDR3 region is CASSLQGLNTGELFF. CDR3 nucleotide sequence: TGCGCCAGCAGCCTACAGGGCTTGAACACCGGGGAGCTGTTTTTT. The chain links TRBV4-3 to TRBJ2-2; weak D call: TRBD1 (6 bases). V lost 4 bases, J lost 1 base, and 10 bases lay in between. This CDR3 has 15 amino acids. Germline CDR1 LGHNA, CDR2 YSLEER.

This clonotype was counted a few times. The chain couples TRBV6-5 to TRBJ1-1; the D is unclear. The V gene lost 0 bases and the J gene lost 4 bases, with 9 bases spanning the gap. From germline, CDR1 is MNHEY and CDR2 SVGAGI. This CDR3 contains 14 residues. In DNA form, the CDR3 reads TGTGCCAGCAGTTACTCGGTCGGAGGCACTGAAGCTTTCTTT. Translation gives CASSYSVGGTEAFF.

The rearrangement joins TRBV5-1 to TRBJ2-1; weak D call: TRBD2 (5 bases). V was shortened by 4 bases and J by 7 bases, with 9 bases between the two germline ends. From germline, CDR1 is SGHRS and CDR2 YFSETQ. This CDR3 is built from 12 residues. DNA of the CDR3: TGCGCCAGCAGCGCCGACTATAATGAGCAGTTCTTC. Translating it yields CASSADYNEQFF.

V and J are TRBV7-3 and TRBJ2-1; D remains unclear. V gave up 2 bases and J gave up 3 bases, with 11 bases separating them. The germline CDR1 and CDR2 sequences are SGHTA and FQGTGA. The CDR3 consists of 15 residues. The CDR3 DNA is TGTGCCAGCAGCTTAGTAGGTCATCTCTACAATGAGCAGTTCTTC. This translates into CASSLVGHLYNEQFF.